The 30 T cell receptor beta chains given below trace back to one sample, sequenced in a study of blood T cell repertoires in COVID-19. Generated by immunoSEQ multiplex PCR, the TCRdb table keeps only in-frame clones and is missing some. The data show 360,000 or so clones, with over 75% seen just once and approximately 3.1% held by the top ten. Source material: PBMCs or T cells enriched from blood (not recorded which). These TCRs come from a woman aged 25 to 39 who had recovered from COVID-19.

The chain is built from TRBV6-5 and TRBJ1-6; 7 bases match TRBD1. Looked up from germline, CDR1 is MNHEY and CDR2 is SVGAGI. The CDR3 has 14 residues. With 5 bases clipped from V and 7 bases from J, the junction kept 5 bases outside the gene matches. The CDR3: CASSRTGPNSPLHF. The CDR3 bases are TGTGCCAGCAGTCGGACAGGCCCCAATTCACCCCTCCACTTT.

The CDR3 DNA sequence: TGTGCCAGCAGCCAAAGGGGGCGCGGGAAAAAACTGTTTTTT. The encoded protein is CASSQRGRGKKLFF. The gene calls are TRBV3-1 (or the pseudogene TRBV3-2) and TRBJ1-4, with 7 positions matching TRBD1. V lost 2 bases, J lost 9 bases, and 6 bases stayed unmatched. The CDR3 totals 14 residues. Germline V gene data show CDR1 as LGHDT and CDR2 as YNNKEL (reference sequence).

This clone was seen a handful of times. The rearrangement joins TRBV7-2 to TRBJ2-6, with 9 bases identical to TRBD1. With V trimmed by 5 bases and J by 3 bases, 14 bases remained unmatched. The CDR3 sequence is 19 residues long. The germline gives CDR1 SGHTA, CDR2 FQGNSA. CDR3 region: CASSISLGQGNFGANVLTF. For the CDR3, the DNA is TGTGCCAGCAGCATATCTTTGGGACAGGGAAACTTTGGGGCCAACGTCCTGACTTTC.

The chain carries TRBV3-1 (or the pseudogene TRBV3-2) and TRBJ1-4; D remains unclear. V was cut by 0 bases and J by 8 bases, with 13 bases left in between. Germline CDR1 is LGHDT and CDR2 is YNNKEL (reference sequence). CDR3 size: 15 residues. The DNA of the CDR3 is TGTGCCAGCAGCCAAGATCGGCCGGGAAAGGAAAAACTGTTTTTT. Its translation: CASSQDRPGKEKLFF.

V gene TRBV3-1 (or the pseudogene TRBV3-2) combines with J gene TRBJ1-2; D possibly corresponds to TRBD1 (6 bases). Per the germline V gene, CDR1 is LGHDT and CDR2 is YNNKEL (reference sequence). The CDR3 has 15 residues. Deletions cut 0 bases from V and 2 bases from J, with 10 bases between. DNA for the CDR3: TGTGCCAGCAGCCAAGATCACAGGGACAACTATGGCTACACCTTC. This encodes CASSQDHRDNYGYTF.

This sequence joins TRBV6-1 and TRBJ2-7, with D tentatively TRBD2 (7 bases). The V gene's germline CDR1 is MNHNS and CDR2 SASEGT. The CDR3 extends over 15 amino acids. The V end lost 2 bases, the J end lost 0 bases, and 11 bases lay between the germline ends. The CDR3 region is CASSEWRGPSYEQYF. The CDR3 DNA sequence: TGTGCCAGCAGTGAATGGCGGGGGCCCTCCTACGAGCAGTACTTC.

The chain recombines TRBV5-1 with TRBJ2-5; no reliable D call. Per germline, CDR1 SGHRS and CDR2 YFSETQ. The CDR3 contains 13 residues. V was clipped by 1 base and J by 2 bases, with 6 bases between them. The CDR3 loop is CASSLIPQETQYF. CDR3 DNA: TGCGCCAGCAGCTTGATCCCGCAAGAGACCCAGTACTTC.

The chain carries TRBV21-1 and TRBJ2-5; the table's D call, TRBD2, was not checked against the DNA. TRBV21-1 is assigned pseudogene status. This CDR3 comprises 17 residues. CDR3 loop: CASSARTSGSFQETQYF. The CDR3 DNA sequence: TGTGCCAGCAGCGCCCGGACTAGCGGGAGCTTCCAAGAGACCCAGTACTTC.

The gene calls are TRBV24-1 and TRBJ2-1; possibly TRBD2 for D (6 bases). Looked up from germline, CDR1 is KGHDR and CDR2 is SFDVKD. CDR3 length: 15 residues. The V gene lost 0 bases and the J gene lost 8 bases, with 13 bases spanning the gap. The CDR3 spells CATSDLGSRGDEQFF. The CDR3 bases are TGTGCCACCAGTGATTTGGGGTCCCGCGGGGATGAGCAGTTCTTC.

This chain joins TRBV27 and TRBJ2-3; the match to TRBD2 covers 11 bases. After removal of 4 bases from V and 0 bases from J, the junction contained 12 bases not matched to a gene. This CDR3 contains 19 residues. Germline-derived CDR1 and CDR2 are MNHEY and SMNVEV (reference sequence). CDR3 in amino acids: CASSSPSSGGTSSTDTQYF. The CDR3 nucleotides read TGTGCCAGCAGTTCCCCATCTAGCGGGGGGACATCTAGCACAGATACGCAGTATTTT.

This chain uses TRBV5-6 with TRBJ2-3, with a possible D match to TRBD1 (5 bases). Germline CDR1 reads SGHDT; CDR2 reads YYEEEE. There are 15 residues in the CDR3. With 2 bases removed from V and 1 base from J, the gap between germline ends came to 11 bases. CDR3 sequence reads: CASSFAGLGTDTQYF. In DNA form, the CDR3 reads TGTGCCAGCAGCTTCGCAGGGCTGGGCACAGATACGCAGTATTTT.

The chain employs TRBV7-2 and TRBJ2-1; 7 nucleotides match TRBD1. CDR1 SGHTA and CDR2 FQGNSA come from the germline V gene. J lost 8 bases, V lost 4 bases, and 5 bases had no gene match. The CDR3 is 13 amino acids. This chain's CDR3 is CASSSWQGDEQFF. CDR3 nucleotides: TGTGCCAGCAGCTCCTGGCAGGGGGATGAGCAGTTCTTC.

The sample holds one count of this clone. The chain joins TRBV30 to TRBJ2-1; a possible D gene is TRBD2 (5 bases). V lost 3 bases, J lost 8 bases, and 8 bases lay in between. This CDR3 has 11 amino acids. Per the germline V gene, CDR1 is GTSNPN and CDR2 is SVGIG (reference sequence). The CDR3 is CAWRRVDEQFF. The CDR3 nucleotides read TGTGCCTGGAGGCGGGTGGATGAGCAGTTCTTC. Together with reference TRBV30 and TRBJ2-1, the CDR3 gives the full variable domain: SQTIHQWPATLVQPVGSPLSLECTVEGTSNPNLYWYRQAAGRGLQLLFYSVGIGQISSEVPQNLSASRPQDRQFILSSKKLLLSDSGFYLCAWRRVDEQFFGPGTRLTVL.

This chain joins TRBV23-1 and TRBJ1-2; TRBD1 agrees at 8 bases. TRBV23-1 counts as an open reading frame of uncertain function. Trimming at V came to 6 bases and at J to 2 bases, leaving 14 bases not matched to a gene. This CDR3 region has 17 residues. The CDR3 nucleotides read TGCGCCAGCAGATTCGTGGCAGGGGGCGTCGGAAACTATGGCTACACCTTC. It codes for CASRFVAGGVGNYGYTF.

The gene calls are TRBV18 and TRBJ2-1; TRBD2 matches 11 bases. Per germline, CDR1 KGHSH and CDR2 LQKENI. This CDR3 has 17 amino acids. The junction had 8 bases not matched to a gene; V was cut back by 0 bases and J by 7 bases. This CDR3 reads CASSPPSGRAFGNEQFF. In DNA form, the CDR3 reads TGTGCCAGCTCACCACCTAGCGGGAGGGCCTTTGGAAATGAGCAGTTCTTC. The variable domain in full, completed from reference TRBV18 and TRBJ2-1, reads NAGVMQNPRHLVRRRGQEARLRCSPMKGHSHVYWYRQLPEEGLKFMVYLQKENIIDESGMPKERFSAEFPKEGPSILRIQQVVRGDSAAYFCASSPPSGRAFGNEQFFGPGTRLTVL.

The genes are TRBV10-3 and TRBJ1-2; D may be TRBD1 (5 bases). V was cut by 3 bases and J by 4 bases, with 9 bases left in between. Germline CDR1 ENHRY, CDR2 SYGVKD. The CDR3 covers 13 residues. DNA of the CDR3: TGTGCCATCAGTGATCAGGGCCCCTATGGCTACACCTTC. This sequence encodes CAISDQGPYGYTF.

The chain uses TRBV6-8 and TRBJ1-5; D is possibly TRBD1 (5 bases). The CDR3 totals 18 residues. The V end was cut by 2 bases, the J end by 2 bases, with 19 bases between. Germline V gene sequence: CDR1 MNHGY, CDR2 SAAAGT. CDR3 in DNA: TGTGCCAGCAGTTACCCCCCGGGGGGAGGGCCAGGCAATCAGCCCCAGCATTTT. It translates to CASSYPPGGGPGNQPQHF.

The chain is built from TRBV28 and TRBJ2-3, with TRBD1 identical over 7 bases. The V gene end was trimmed by 2 bases and the J gene end by 3 bases; junction bases not matched to a gene: 11. CDR3 length equals 17 residues. Germline V gene lookup returns CDR1 MDHEN and CDR2 SYDVKM. CDR3: CASSLRVWDSKTDTQYF. CDR3 DNA: TGTGCCAGCAGTTTAAGGGTCTGGGACAGCAAAACAGATACGCAGTATTTT. The variable domain in full, with the rest retrieved from reference TRBV28 and TRBJ2-3, is DVKVTQSSRYLVKRTGEKVFLECVQDMDHENMFWYRQDPGLGLRLIYFSYDVKMKEKGDIPEGYSVSREKKERFSLILESASTNQTSMYLCASSLRVWDSKTDTQYFGPGTRLTVL.

V gene TRBV9 combines with J gene TRBJ2-3, with D maybe TRBD2 (5 bases). V was pared by 2 bases and J by 0 bases, with 10 bases between. Germline lookup yields CDR1 SGDLS and CDR2 YYNGEE. This CDR3 spans 15 amino acids. In DNA form, the CDR3 reads TGTGCCAGCAGCGTCGAGCGGCGGAGCACAGATACGCAGTATTTT. Its translation: CASSVERRSTDTQYF.

This clone was observed a handful of times. V and J are TRBV18 and TRBJ2-3; 7 bases align to TRBD2. From germline, CDR1 is KGHSH and CDR2 LQKENI. CDR3 length: 17 amino acids. Trimming cost V 0 bases and J 0 bases; bases outside gene matches: 6. The CDR3 is CASSPPRSGGSTDTQYF. CDR3 nucleotides: TGTGCCAGCTCACCACCCAGGTCGGGGGGTAGCACAGATACGCAGTATTTT.

The rearrangement links TRBV19 to TRBJ1-2, with 9 bases lining up with TRBD1. The CDR3 contains 14 residues. V shed 5 bases, J shed 6 bases, and the junction held 7 bases outside the gene matches. Germline loops: CDR1 LNHDA, CDR2 SQIVND (reference sequence). CDR3 loop: CASSSGQGLDGYTF. In DNA, the CDR3 is TGTGCCAGTAGTTCCGGACAGGGGCTAGATGGCTACACCTTC.

The chain recombines TRBV11-2 with TRBJ1-2; TRBD1 aligns across 7 bases. The germline V gene has CDR1 SGHAT and CDR2 FQNNGV. V lost 7 bases and J lost 8; bases outside the gene matches: 13. The CDR3 is 14 residues long. The CDR3 DNA reads TGTGCCAGCACCATAGACCGTACAGGGGTGGGCTACACCTTC. Translating it yields CASTIDRTGVGYTF.

This chain connects TRBV5-6 to TRBJ1-6; 8 positions agree with TRBD1. Per germline, CDR1 SGHDT and CDR2 YYEEEE. V lost 2 bases and J lost 10; bases outside the gene matches: 8. The CDR3 totals 15 residues. The CDR3 coding sequence is TGTGCCAGCAGCTTTCTGCAGGGGGCGGGATCACCCCTCCACTTT. Its protein is CASSFLQGAGSPLHF.

The V call is TRBV15, the J call TRBJ2-1, with D perhaps matching TRBD2 (7 bases). Between the trimmed V and J ends, which lost 0 bases and 0 bases, there was a span of 9 bases. This CDR3 is built from 16 residues. The germline V gene encodes CDR1 LNHNV and CDR2 YYDKDF (reference sequence). CDR3 sequence reads: CATSRERGPSYNEQFF. In nucleotides, the CDR3 is TGTGCCACCAGCAGAGAGCGGGGGCCCTCCTACAATGAGCAGTTCTTC.

The gene calls are TRBV5-1 and TRBJ2-6; 11 positions match TRBD2. The germline gives CDR1 SGHRS, CDR2 YFSETQ. This CDR3 has 19 amino acids. The V and J ends lost 4 bases and 0 bases, in that order; junction bases with no gene match: 9. CDR3 nucleotide sequence: TGCGCCAGCAGCCTCGCCCCGGGACTAGCGGACTCTGGGGCCAACGTCCTGACTTTC. As protein: CASSLAPGLADSGANVLTF.

The chain combines TRBV5-6 with TRBJ1-5; 8 nucleotides agree with TRBD1. The CDR3 has 17 amino acids. The V gene end was trimmed by 4 bases and the J gene end by 1 base; junction bases not matched to a gene: 10. Germline-derived CDR1 and CDR2 are SGHDT and YYEEEE. Here the CDR3 reads CASSTDRGRDSNQPQHF. The CDR3 nucleotides are TGTGCCAGCAGCACCGACAGGGGTCGAGACAGCAATCAGCCCCAGCATTTT. Together with reference TRBV5-6 and TRBJ1-5, the CDR3 gives the full variable domain: DAGVTQSPTHLIKTRGQQVTLRCSPKSGHDTVSWYQQALGQGPQFIFQYYEEEERQRGNFPDRFSGHQFPNYSSELNVNALLLGDSALYLCASSTDRGRDSNQPQHFGDGTRLSIL.

This clone was counted once. J is TRBJ2-7 and V is TRBV11-2; D is uncertain. Germline lookup yields CDR1 SGHAT and CDR2 FQNNGV. Trimming pared 0 bases from V and 0 bases from J, leaving 12 bases between. There are 16 residues in the CDR3. The DNA of the CDR3 is TGTGCCAGCAGCTTAGAGTCCTCCCGCAGCTCCTACGAGCAGTACTTC. This gives the protein CASSLESSRSSYEQYF.

This clone was seen only a few times. V usage is TRBV25-1 and J usage is TRBJ2-1; 8 bases fit TRBD2. This CDR3 contains 17 residues. Trimming at V came to 1 base and at J to 3 bases, leaving 8 bases not matched to a gene. Germline CDR1 and CDR2: MGHDK and SYGVNS. The CDR3 DNA reads TGTGCCAGCAGTGAATGGAGAGCGGGAGACTTCTACAATGAGCAGTTCTTC. Amino acids: CASSEWRAGDFYNEQFF.

The DNA of the CDR3 is TGCGCCAGCAGTGAAGGTCCCCTAGCAGCGGCAGATACGCAGTATTTT. Protein: CASSEGPLAAADTQYF. The chain recombines TRBV10-1 with TRBJ2-3; weak D call: TRBD2 (5 bases). Germline V CDR1 and CDR2: WNHNN, SYGVQD (reference sequence). This CDR3 is 16 amino acids long. Trimming took 3 bases from V and 4 from J, leaving 17 bases between them.

The rearrangement joins TRBV4-1 to TRBJ1-1; 7 nucleotides align to TRBD1. Germline CDR1 and CDR2: MGHRA and YSYEKL. V was clipped by 3 bases and J by 5 bases; unmatched bases: 9. There are 15 residues in the CDR3. This CDR3 is CASSQGDRRRTEAFF. CDR3 DNA: TGCGCCAGCAGCCAGGGGGACAGAAGAAGAACTGAAGCTTTCTTT.